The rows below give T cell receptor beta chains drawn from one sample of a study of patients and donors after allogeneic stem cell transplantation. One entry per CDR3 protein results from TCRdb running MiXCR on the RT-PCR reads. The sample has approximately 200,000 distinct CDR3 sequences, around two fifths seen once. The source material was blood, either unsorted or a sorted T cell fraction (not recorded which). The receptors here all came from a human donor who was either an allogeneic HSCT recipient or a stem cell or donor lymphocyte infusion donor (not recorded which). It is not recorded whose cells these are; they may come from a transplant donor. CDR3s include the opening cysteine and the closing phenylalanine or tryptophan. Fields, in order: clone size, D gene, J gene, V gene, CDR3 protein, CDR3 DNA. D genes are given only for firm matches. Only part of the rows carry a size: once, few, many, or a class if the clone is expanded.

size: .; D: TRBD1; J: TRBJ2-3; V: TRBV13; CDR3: CASSPYRGQDTQYF; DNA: TGTGCCAGCAGCCCCTACAGGGGGCAAGATACGCAGTATTTT
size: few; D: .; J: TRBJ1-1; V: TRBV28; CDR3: CASSLGGDAEAFF; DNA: TGTGCCAGCAGTTTGGGGGGGGACGCTGAAGCTTTCTTT
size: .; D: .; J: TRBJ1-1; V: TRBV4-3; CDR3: CASSQTSGVTEAFF; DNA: TGCGCCAGCAGCCAGACGAGCGGTGTCACTGAAGCTTTCTTT
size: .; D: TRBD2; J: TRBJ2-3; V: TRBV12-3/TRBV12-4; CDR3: CASSLALAGVPTDTQYF; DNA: TGTGCCAGCAGTTTAGCGCTTGCGGGAGTCCCTACAGATACGCAGTATTTT
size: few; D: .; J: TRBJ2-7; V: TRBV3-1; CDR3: CASSYQGYYEQYF; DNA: TGTGCCAGCAGCTATCAAGGTTACTACGAGCAGTACTTC
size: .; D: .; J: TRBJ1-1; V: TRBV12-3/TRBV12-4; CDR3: CASSVGRVDTEAFF; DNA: TGTGCCAGCAGTGTCGGACGGGTCGACACTGAAGCTTTCTTT
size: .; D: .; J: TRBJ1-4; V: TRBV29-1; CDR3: CSTRRDGNEKLFF; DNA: TGCAGCACCCGGCGGGACGGCAATGAAAAACTGTTTTTT
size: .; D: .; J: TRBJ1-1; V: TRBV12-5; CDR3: CASGPQGITEAFF; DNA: TGTGCTAGTGGTCCTCAGGGGATTACTGAAGCTTTCTTT
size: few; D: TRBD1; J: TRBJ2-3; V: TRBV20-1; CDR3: CSARDFTTGGTDTQYF; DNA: TGCAGTGCTAGAGATTTCACGACAGGGGGCACAGATACGCAGTATTTT
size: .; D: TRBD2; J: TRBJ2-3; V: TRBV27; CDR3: CASSTPRPLAGTDTQYF; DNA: TGTGCCAGCAGTACACCAAGACCGCTAGCGGGCACAGATACGCAGTATTTT
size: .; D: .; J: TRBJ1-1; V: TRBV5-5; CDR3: CASSPGPGTEAFF; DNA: TGTGCCAGCAGCCCGGGTCCGGGCACTGAAGCTTTCTTT
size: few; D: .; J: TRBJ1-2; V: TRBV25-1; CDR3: CASSESGGNGYTF; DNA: TGTGCCAGCAGTGAAAGCGGGGGCAATGGCTACACCTTC
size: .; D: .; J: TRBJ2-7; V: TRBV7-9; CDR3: CASSSVGDYEQYF; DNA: TGTGCCAGCAGCTCCGTGGGGGACTACGAGCAGTACTTC
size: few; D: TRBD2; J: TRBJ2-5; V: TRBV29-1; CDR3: CSVEGPTVLTSGSSETQYF; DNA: TGCAGCGTTGAAGGCCCTACCGTATTGACTAGCGGGAGCTCAGAGACCCAGTACTTC
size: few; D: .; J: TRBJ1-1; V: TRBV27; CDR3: CASNPSGAPRGSEAFF; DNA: TGTGCCAGCAACCCCTCAGGGGCCCCTCGTGGGAGTGAAGCTTTCTTT
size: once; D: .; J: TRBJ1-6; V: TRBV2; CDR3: CASSEEKGQGEGNSPLHF; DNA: TGTGCCAGCAGTGAAGAGAAGGGGCAAGGGGAAGGAAATTCACCCCTCCACTTT
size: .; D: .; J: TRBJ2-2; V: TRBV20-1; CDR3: CSARGRGNNTGELFF; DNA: TGCAGTGCACGGGGTAGGGGGAATAACACCGGGGAGCTGTTTTTT
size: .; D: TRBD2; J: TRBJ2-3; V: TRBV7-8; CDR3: CASSFEREDTDTQYF; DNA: TGTGCCAGCAGCTTCGAGCGGGAGGACACAGATACGCAGTATTTT
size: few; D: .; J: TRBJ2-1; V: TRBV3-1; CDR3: CASSQGDQSDNEQFF; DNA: TGTGCCAGCAGCCAAGGTGACCAGTCCGACAATGAGCAGTTCTTC
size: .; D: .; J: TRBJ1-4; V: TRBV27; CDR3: CASSLSTEGKNEKLFF; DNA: TGTGCCAGCAGTTTATCAACTGAGGGGAAGAATGAAAAACTGTTTTTT
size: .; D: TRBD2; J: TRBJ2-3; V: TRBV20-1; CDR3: CSATTSGDGTDTQYF; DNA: TGCAGTGCCACCACTAGCGGAGACGGCACAGATACGCAGTATTTT
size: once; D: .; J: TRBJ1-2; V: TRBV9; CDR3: CASAASLDGRYGYTF; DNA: TGTGCCAGCGCCGCATCTCTAGACGGACGATATGGCTACACCTTC
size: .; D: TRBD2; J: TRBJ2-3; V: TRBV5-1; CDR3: CASSPGTSGDTQYF; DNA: TGCGCCAGCAGCCCCGGGACTAGCGGAGATACGCAGTATTTT
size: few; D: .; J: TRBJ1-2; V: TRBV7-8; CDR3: CASSLKTGQDGYTF; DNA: TGTGCCAGCAGCTTAAAAACAGGGCAGGATGGCTACACCTTC
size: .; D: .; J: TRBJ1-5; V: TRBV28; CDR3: CASSLLGGNQPQHF; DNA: TGTGCCAGCAGTTTACTGGGGGGCAATCAGCCCCAGCATTTT
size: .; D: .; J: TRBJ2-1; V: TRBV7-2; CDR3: CASSLPFLAKPSSYNEQFF; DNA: TGTGCCAGCAGCTTACCTTTTCTAGCGAAACCTAGCTCCTACAATGAGCAGTTCTTC
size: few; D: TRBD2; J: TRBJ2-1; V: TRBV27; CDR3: CASTQGLAGGNEQFF; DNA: TGTGCCAGCACGCAAGGACTAGCGGGCGGCAATGAGCAGTTCTTC
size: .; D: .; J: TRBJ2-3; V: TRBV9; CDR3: CASSAQGTVSTDTQYF; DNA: TGTGCCAGCAGCGCCCAAGGAACAGTTAGCACAGATACGCAGTATTTT
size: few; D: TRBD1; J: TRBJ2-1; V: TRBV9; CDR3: CASSADRVNGQFF; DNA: TGTGCCAGCAGCGCGGACAGGGTGAACGGGCAGTTCTTC
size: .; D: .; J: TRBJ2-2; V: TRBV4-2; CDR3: CASSQVNSGGNTGELFF; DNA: TGTGCCAGCAGCCAAGTGAATAGCGGAGGGAACACCGGGGAGCTGTTTTTT
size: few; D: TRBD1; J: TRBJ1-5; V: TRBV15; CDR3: CATSEQGAEQPQHF; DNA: TGTGCCACCAGCGAGCAGGGGGCAGAACAGCCCCAGCATTTT
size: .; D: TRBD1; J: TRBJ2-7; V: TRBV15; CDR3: CATSRGQGPYEQYF; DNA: TGTGCCACCAGCAGGGGACAGGGTCCCTACGAGCAGTACTTC
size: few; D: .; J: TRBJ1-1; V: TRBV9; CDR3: CASSEQGGPEAFF; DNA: TGTGCCAGCAGCGAGCAGGGCGGTCCAGAAGCTTTCTTT
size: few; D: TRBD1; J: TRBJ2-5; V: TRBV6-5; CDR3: CASSYDRGETQYF; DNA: TGTGCCAGCAGTTACGACAGGGGAGAGACCCAGTACTTC
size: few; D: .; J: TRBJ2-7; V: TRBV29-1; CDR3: CSVFRGPYEQYF; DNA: TGCAGCGTCTTCAGGGGACCCTACGAGCAGTACTTC
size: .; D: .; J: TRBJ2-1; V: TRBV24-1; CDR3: CATRGAGSYNEQFF; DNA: TGTGCCACCAGGGGGGCAGGTTCCTACAATGAGCAGTTCTTC
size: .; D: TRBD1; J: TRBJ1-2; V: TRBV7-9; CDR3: CASSLRTGSGYTF; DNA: TGTGCCAGCAGCTTAAGGACAGGGTCTGGCTACACCTTC
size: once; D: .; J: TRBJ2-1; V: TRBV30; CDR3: CASLWGSSYNEQFF; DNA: TGTGCCTCCCTATGGGGGAGTTCCTACAATGAGCAGTTCTTC
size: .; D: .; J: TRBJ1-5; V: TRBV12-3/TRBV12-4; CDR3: CASSLAWQSSNQPQHF; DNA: TGTGCCAGCAGTTTAGCGTGGCAGTCTAGCAATCAGCCCCAGCATTTT
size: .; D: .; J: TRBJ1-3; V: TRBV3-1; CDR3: CASSPDSSGNTIYF; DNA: TGTGCCAGCAGCCCCGACAGCTCTGGAAACACCATATATTTT
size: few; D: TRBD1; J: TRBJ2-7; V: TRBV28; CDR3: CASRGGQNSYEQYF; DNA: TGTGCCAGCAGAGGGGGACAGAACTCCTACGAGCAGTACTTC
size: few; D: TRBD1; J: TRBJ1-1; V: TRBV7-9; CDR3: CASSFLNRGGNTEAFF; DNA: TGTGCCAGCAGCTTCCTCAACAGGGGTGGGAACACTGAAGCTTTCTTT
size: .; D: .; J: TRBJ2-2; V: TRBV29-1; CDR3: CSVEGVGAGELFF; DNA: TGCAGCGTTGAGGGTGTGGGCGCCGGGGAGCTGTTTTTT
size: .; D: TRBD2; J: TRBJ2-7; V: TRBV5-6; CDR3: CASSLVPSGRNYEQYF; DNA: TGTGCCAGCAGCTTAGTCCCTAGCGGGAGGAATTACGAGCAGTACTTC
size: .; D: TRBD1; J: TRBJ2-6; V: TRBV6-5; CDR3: CASSYFTGGSSGANVLTF; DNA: TGTGCCAGCAGTTACTTTACAGGGGGTAGCTCTGGGGCCAACGTCCTGACTTTC
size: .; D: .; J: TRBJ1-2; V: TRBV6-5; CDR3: CATLRANYGYTF; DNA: TGTGCCACCCTAAGGGCCAACTATGGCTACACCTTC
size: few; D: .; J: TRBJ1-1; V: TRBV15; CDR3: CATSRDTPNTEAFF; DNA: TGTGCCACCAGCAGAGACACACCGAACACTGAAGCTTTCTTT
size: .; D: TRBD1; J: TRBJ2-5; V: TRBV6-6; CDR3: CASSYSRDREQETQYF; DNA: TGTGCCAGCAGTTACTCGCGTGACAGGGAGCAAGAGACCCAGTACTTC
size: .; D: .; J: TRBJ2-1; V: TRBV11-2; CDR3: CASSPRPRKSSYNEQFF; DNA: TGTGCCAGCAGCCCGAGACCGCGGAAGAGCTCCTACAATGAGCAGTTCTTC
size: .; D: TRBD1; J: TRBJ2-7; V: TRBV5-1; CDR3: CASSPTGGQPANFYEQYF; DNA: TGCGCCAGCAGCCCGACAGGGGGTCAGCCCGCAAATTTCTACGAGCAGTACTTC
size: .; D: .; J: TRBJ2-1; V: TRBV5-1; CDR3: CASSLREHYNEQFF; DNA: TGCGCCAGCAGCTTGAGGGAACACTACAATGAGCAGTTCTTC
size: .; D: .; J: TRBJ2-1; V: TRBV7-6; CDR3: CASSRLGGAYNEQFF; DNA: TGTGCCAGCAGCCGTCTAGGCGGGGCTTACAATGAGCAGTTCTTC
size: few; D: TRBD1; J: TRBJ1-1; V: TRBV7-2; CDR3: CASSIRGRTEAFF; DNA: TGTGCCAGCAGTATCAGGGGGCGTACTGAAGCTTTCTTT
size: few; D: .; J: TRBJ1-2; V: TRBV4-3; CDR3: CASSQDVQGVNYGYTF; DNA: TGCGCCAGCAGCCAAGATGTCCAGGGAGTTAACTATGGCTACACCTTC
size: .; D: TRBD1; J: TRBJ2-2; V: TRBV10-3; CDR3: CAIRKRYSGTEDTGELFF; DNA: TGTGCCATCAGAAAACGATACTCCGGGACAGAAGACACCGGGGAGCTGTTTTTT
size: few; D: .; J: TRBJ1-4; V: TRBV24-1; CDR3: CATSDPGGEKLFF; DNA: TGTGCCACCAGTGACCCTGGAGGTGAAAAACTGTTTTTT
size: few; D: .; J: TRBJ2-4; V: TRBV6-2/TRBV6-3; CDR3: CASSYSDGNIQYF; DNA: TGTGCCAGCAGTTACTCGGACGGGAACATTCAGTACTTC
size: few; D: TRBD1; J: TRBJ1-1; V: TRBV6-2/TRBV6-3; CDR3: CASSYEDRMNTEAFF; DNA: TGTGCCAGCAGTTACGAGGACAGGATGAACACTGAAGCTTTCTTT